This is a list of T cell receptor beta chains from one sample in a study of cytotoxic CD8 clonotypes in ibrutinib-treated CLL. The assay was immunoSEQ multiplex PCR, and TCRdb's table has in-frame clones only and misses some. The sample has 330,000 or so clones; about 61% are singletons. Specimen: PBMCs, collected after 36 months of ibrutinib treatment. Source of these receptors: a human donor with chronic lymphocytic leukemia. Each CDR3 is given without its conserved first and last residue. Fields, in order: CDR3 length, J gene, V gene, CDR3 protein.

CDR3 length: 12
J gene: TRBJ1-3
V gene: TRBV5-1
CDR3 protein: ASSWGTSGNTIY

CDR3 length: 12
J gene: TRBJ2-7
V gene: TRBV7-2
CDR3 protein: ASSPVQASYEQY

CDR3 length: 19
J gene: TRBJ2-5
V gene: TRBV21-1
CDR3 protein: ASSKIGDRGMVAGFQETQY

CDR3 length: 18
J gene: TRBJ1-6
V gene: TRBV9
CDR3 protein: ASSVATKGTASSYNSPLH

CDR3 length: 13
J gene: TRBJ2-7
V gene: TRBV2
CDR3 protein: ASSPPSGRDHEQY

CDR3 length: 14
J gene: TRBJ1-2
V gene: TRBV11-2
CDR3 protein: ASSVGRQAPNYGYT

CDR3 length: 15
J gene: TRBJ1-3
V gene: TRBV4-1
CDR3 protein: ASSQEGSGYAGNTIY

CDR3 length: 14
J gene: TRBJ2-6
V gene: TRBV15
CDR3 protein: ATSQGQSSGANVLT

CDR3 length: 12
J gene: TRBJ2-3
V gene: TRBV7-9
CDR3 protein: ASRPKGGTDTQY

CDR3 length: 13
J gene: TRBJ2-7
V gene: TRBV6-5
CDR3 protein: ASTLRQGGTYEQY

CDR3 length: 15
J gene: TRBJ1-3
V gene: TRBV7-8
CDR3 protein: ASSLTPPTALGNTIY

CDR3 length: 11
J gene: TRBJ2-3
V gene: TRBV18
CDR3 protein: ASSPSGLDTQY

CDR3 length: 11
J gene: TRBJ2-5
V gene: TRBV27
CDR3 protein: ASSFRGPGTQY

CDR3 length: 11
J gene: TRBJ2-4
V gene: TRBV7-2
CDR3 protein: ASSSSSKNIQY

CDR3 length: 15
J gene: TRBJ2-1
V gene: TRBV5-1
CDR3 protein: ASSGTTGFPLHNEQF

CDR3 length: 13
J gene: TRBJ1-1
V gene: TRBV18
CDR3 protein: ASSPVKGVYTEAF

CDR3 length: 14
J gene: TRBJ1-2
V gene: TRBV6-6
CDR3 protein: ASSLWTEKTNYGYT

CDR3 length: 11
J gene: TRBJ2-5
V gene: TRBV25-1
CDR3 protein: ASRGTPQETQY

CDR3 length: 13
J gene: TRBJ1-2
V gene: TRBV5-6
CDR3 protein: ASSLAPTGPYGYT

CDR3 length: 15
J gene: TRBJ2-6
V gene: TRBV10-2
CDR3 protein: ASSDTGATSGANVLT

CDR3 length: 11
J gene: TRBJ1-1
V gene: TRBV11-1
CDR3 protein: ASSLRGVTEAF

CDR3 length: 11
J gene: TRBJ1-3
V gene: TRBV27
CDR3 protein: ASSPLPGNTIY

CDR3 length: 12
J gene: TRBJ2-1
V gene: TRBV10-1
CDR3 protein: ASRHREEGYEQF

CDR3 length: 12
J gene: TRBJ2-1
V gene: TRBV14
CDR3 protein: ASSQVTAYNEQF

CDR3 length: 12
J gene: TRBJ1-1
V gene: TRBV10-1
CDR3 protein: ASSDHKVHTEAF

CDR3 length: 13
J gene: TRBJ1-1
V gene: TRBV5-1
CDR3 protein: ASSSLRDRNTEAF

CDR3 length: 12
J gene: TRBJ2-5
V gene: TRBV2
CDR3 protein: ARPKQGAEETQY

CDR3 length: 14
J gene: TRBJ2-2
V gene: TRBV27
CDR3 protein: ASSRRSVLRAGELF

CDR3 length: 15
J gene: TRBJ2-3
V gene: TRBV9
CDR3 protein: ASSVVGGLTSTDTQY

CDR3 length: 15
J gene: TRBJ1-5
V gene: TRBV5-8
CDR3 protein: ASSFDLTGIGNQPQH

CDR3 length: 13
J gene: TRBJ2-5
V gene: TRBV27
CDR3 protein: ASSPRDREQETQY

CDR3 length: 11
J gene: TRBJ2-5
V gene: TRBV28
CDR3 protein: ASRGLAGETQY

CDR3 length: 15
J gene: TRBJ1-4
V gene: TRBV4-1
CDR3 protein: ASSPRTAPSTNEKLF

CDR3 length: 10
J gene: TRBJ2-7
V gene: TRBV28
CDR3 protein: ASSPQPGEQY

CDR3 length: 12
J gene: TRBJ2-7
V gene: TRBV6-5
CDR3 protein: ASSYSTRAGEQY

CDR3 length: 13
J gene: TRBJ1-4
V gene: TRBV7-6
CDR3 protein: ASSLAPTGFGKLF

CDR3 length: 10
J gene: TRBJ1-5
V gene: TRBV19
CDR3 protein: ASGRGNQPQH

CDR3 length: 15
J gene: TRBJ2-6
V gene: TRBV7-8
CDR3 protein: ASSMDRGPPGANVLT

CDR3 length: 12
J gene: TRBJ2-5
V gene: TRBV6-5
CDR3 protein: ASSHTGDRETQY

CDR3 length: 11
J gene: TRBJ2-7
V gene: TRBV28
CDR3 protein: ASSLSEVYEQY

CDR3 length: 13
J gene: TRBJ2-5
V gene: TRBV7-2
CDR3 protein: ASSLGAGGSKTQY

CDR3 length: 11
J gene: TRBJ1-2
V gene: TRBV6-5
CDR3 protein: ASTPYTGIGYT

CDR3 length: 16
J gene: TRBJ2-1
V gene: TRBV4-1
CDR3 protein: ASSQEGGWQASYNEQF